Below are 14 T cell receptor beta chains sequenced from a single sample in a study of tumor-infiltrating lymphocytes in localized non-small cell lung cancer. TCRdb's table, derived via immunoSEQ multiplex PCR, lists solely in-frame clones and lacks some. The table has thousands of clones, 74% seen once. Sample: uninvolved lung tissue not adjacent to the tumor. These receptors originate from a human donor with non-small cell lung cancer.

Details on this clone: Germline and junction disagree at one end, which may indicate a read error. CDR3 region: CATTRDRGTGTQYF. In DNA, the CDR3 is TGTGCCACCACCCGGGACAGGGGCACAGGTACGCAGTATTTT. This chain uses TRBV6-5 with TRBJ2-3; 10 bases align to TRBD1. CDR1 and CDR2 (germline): MNHEY, SVGAGI. This CDR3 spans 14 amino acids.

The chain carries TRBV18 and TRBJ1-3; D may be TRBD1 (6 bases). This CDR3 has 16 amino acids. From germline, CDR1 is KGHSH and CDR2 LQKENI. V lost 0 bases and J 0 bases, leaving 9 bases between the germline ends. In DNA form, the CDR3 reads TGTGCCAGCTCACCACCGGGAGGGGGCTCTGGAAACACCATATATTTT. Translation gives CASSPPGGGSGNTIYF.

The chain couples TRBV5-6 to TRBJ2-5, with 13 bases matching TRBD2. Germline values: CDR1 SGHDT, CDR2 YYEEEE. The CDR3 has 19 residues. Trimming cost V 3 bases and J 0 bases; bases outside gene matches: 11. CDR3 region: CASSSKVTSGGRYQETQYF. Here the CDR3 DNA reads TGTGCCAGCAGCTCTAAGGTGACTAGCGGGGGGCGGTACCAAGAGACCCAGTACTTC.

This clone has a single count. The chain uses TRBV13 and TRBJ2-5, with a possible D match to TRBD2 (6 bases). V was trimmed by 5 bases and J by 5 bases, leaving 18 bases between them. The CDR3 spans 15 residues. Germline V gene data show CDR1 as PRHDT and CDR2 as FYEKMQ (reference sequence). The CDR3 nucleotides read TGTGCCAGCAGCCCCGGGACTTCGCGATACGAGACCCAGTACTTC. It specifies CASSPGTSRYETQYF.

This rearrangement joins TRBV30 to TRBJ1-6; D might be TRBD1 (6 bases). V was cut by 2 bases and J by 8 bases, with 10 bases left in between. This CDR3 contains 13 residues. The germline V gene encodes CDR1 GTSNPN and CDR2 SVGIG (reference sequence). The CDR3 protein is CAWSLQGDSPLHF. CDR3 bases: TGTGCCTGGAGTTTACAGGGAGATTCACCCCTCCACTTT.

J is TRBJ1-4 and V is TRBV28; D not resolved. Germline CDR1 MDHEN, CDR2 SYDVKM. The CDR3 runs 15 residues. V gave up 6 bases and J gave up 5 bases, with 16 bases separating them. DNA of the CDR3: TGTGCCAGCAGCCTCTCCGGGGAGCCCAATGAAAAACTGTTTTTT. Its protein product is CASSLSGEPNEKLFF.

The CDR3 sequence is CASSFRALREAFF. The DNA of the CDR3 is TGTGCCAGCAGTTTCAGGGCCCTCCGGGAGGCTTTCTTT. This chain connects TRBV27 to TRBJ1-1; D is perhaps TRBD1 (5 bases). The CDR3 sequence is 13 residues long. CDR1 is MNHEY and CDR2 is SMNVEV in the germline V gene (reference sequence). V was clipped by 3 bases and J by 11 bases, with 16 bases between them.

CDR3 residues: CASSYHTVTSGNKTQYF. CDR3 bases: TGTGCCAGCAGTTACCACACTGTGACTAGCGGGAATAAGACCCAGTACTTC. V usage is TRBV6-8 and J usage is TRBJ2-5; 11 bases line up with TRBD2. Germline CDR1 MNHGY, CDR2 SAAAGT. J was trimmed by 6 bases and V by 2 bases; bases with no gene match: 11. CDR3 length equals 17 residues.

This chain uses TRBV6-6 with TRBJ2-1; TRBD1 might be the D (6 bases). This CDR3 contains 15 residues. Germline loops: CDR1 MNHNY, CDR2 SVGAGI (reference sequence). V was cut by 0 bases and J by 2 bases, with 8 bases left in between. CDR3 amino acids: CASSYSWDTYNEQFF. Written as DNA, the CDR3 is TGTGCCAGCAGTTACTCGTGGGACACCTACAATGAGCAGTTCTTC.

This clone was counted a few times. The chain recombines TRBV11-2 with TRBJ2-1; the D gene is possibly TRBD1 (6 bases). Between the trimmed V and J ends, which lost 3 bases and 0 bases, there was a span of 12 bases. Germline CDR1 reads SGHAT; CDR2 reads FQNNGV. The CDR3 covers 16 residues. CDR3 protein: CASSFGGASSYNEQFF. The CDR3 nucleotides are TGTGCCAGCAGCTTTGGGGGCGCGAGCTCCTACAATGAGCAGTTCTTC.

The chain links TRBV7-9 to TRBJ2-3, with 7 bases fitting TRBD1. CDR1 is SEHNR and CDR2 is FQNEAQ in the germline V gene (reference sequence). V shed 1 base and J 2 bases; nucleotides not matched to a gene: 6. The CDR3 consists of 16 residues. The CDR3, as DNA: TGTGCCAGCAGCTTAGATTTCGGGACAGCCACAGATACGCAGTATTTT. It translates to CASSLDFGTATDTQYF.

The J gene is TRBJ2-5, the V gene TRBV28; TRBD1 might be the D (6 bases). The germline gives CDR1 MDHEN, CDR2 SYDVKM. The germline V and J ends were trimmed by 6 bases and 5 bases, with 10 bases remaining between them. The CDR3 is 12 amino acids. CDR3 amino acids: CASSEGVETQYF. DNA of the CDR3: TGTGCCAGCAGCGAGGGGGTCGAGACCCAGTACTTC. The full variable domain, in which reference TRBV28 and TRBJ2-5 provide the parts outside the CDR3, is DVKVTQSSRYLVKRTGEKVFLECVQDMDHENMFWYRQDPGLGLRLIYFSYDVKMKEKGDIPEGYSVSREKKERFSLILESASTNQTSMYLCASSEGVETQYFGPGTRLLVL.

The sample holds a few counts of this clone. J is TRBJ2-7 and V is TRBV29-1, with 8 bases lining up with TRBD1. This CDR3 is 12 amino acids long. J lost 4 bases, V lost 3 bases, and 2 bases had no gene match. Looked up from germline, CDR1 is SQVTM and CDR2 is ANQGSEA. CDR3 bases: TGCAGCGTTGAGGGACAGGCTTACGAGCAGTACTTC. Translation: CSVEGQAYEQYF.

This clone is a singleton in its sample. The chain carries TRBV18 and TRBJ1-1, with D possibly being TRBD1 (5 bases). The germline gives CDR1 KGHSH, CDR2 LQKENI. Between the trimmed V and J ends, which lost 2 bases and 0 bases, there was a span of 13 bases. The CDR3 loop spans 16 amino acids. CDR3 in DNA: TGTGCCAGCTCACCATTTAAAAGCAGGGTGAACACTGAAGCTTTCTTT. This translates into CASSPFKSRVNTEAFF.